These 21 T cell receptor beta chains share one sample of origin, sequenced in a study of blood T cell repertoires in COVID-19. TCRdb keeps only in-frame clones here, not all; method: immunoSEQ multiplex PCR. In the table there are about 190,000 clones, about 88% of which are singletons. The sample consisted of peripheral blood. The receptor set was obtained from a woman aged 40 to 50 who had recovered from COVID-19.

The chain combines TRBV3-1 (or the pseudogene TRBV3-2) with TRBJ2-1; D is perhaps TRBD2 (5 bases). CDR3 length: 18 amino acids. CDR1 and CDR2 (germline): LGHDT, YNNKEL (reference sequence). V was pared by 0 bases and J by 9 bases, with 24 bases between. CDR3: CASSQEGGGGTVGPEQFF. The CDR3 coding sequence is TGTGCCAGCAGCCAAGAAGGAGGTGGCGGAACGGTTGGACCTGAGCAGTTCTTC.

CDR3 sequence (DNA): TGTGCCAGCAGTTCCGCGAATGAGCAGTTCTTC. Protein: CASSSANEQFF. The rearrangement uses TRBV28 and TRBJ2-1; D unresolved. The CDR3 extends over 11 amino acids. CDR1 MDHEN and CDR2 SYDVKM come from the germline V gene. V was trimmed by 4 bases and J by 7 bases, leaving 5 bases between them. Full variable domain (rest looked up from reference TRBV28 and TRBJ2-1): DVKVTQSSRYLVKRTGEKVFLECVQDMDHENMFWYRQDPGLGLRLIYFSYDVKMKEKGDIPEGYSVSREKKERFSLILESASTNQTSMYLCASSSANEQFFGPGTRLTVL.

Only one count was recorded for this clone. In DNA, the CDR3 is TGCGCCAGCAGCCTAGCCTACGAGCAGTACTTC. Protein: CASSLAYEQYF. The chain has TRBV5-1 and TRBJ2-7; no clear D gene. V lost 4 bases and J lost 2, with 4 bases in between. The CDR3 runs 11 residues. Germline V lookup: CDR1 SGHRS, CDR2 YFSETQ.

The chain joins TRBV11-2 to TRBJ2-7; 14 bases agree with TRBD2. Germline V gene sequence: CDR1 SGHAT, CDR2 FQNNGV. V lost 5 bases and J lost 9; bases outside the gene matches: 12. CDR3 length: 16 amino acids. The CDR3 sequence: CASSGTSGSFFSRQYF. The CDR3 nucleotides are TGTGCCAGCAGCGGGACTAGCGGGAGTTTTTTTTCTCGGCAGTACTTC.

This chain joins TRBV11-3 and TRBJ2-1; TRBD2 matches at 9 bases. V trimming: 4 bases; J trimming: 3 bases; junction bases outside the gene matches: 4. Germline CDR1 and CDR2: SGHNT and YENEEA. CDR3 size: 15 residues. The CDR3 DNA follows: TGTGCCAGCAGCTCCCAACTAGCGGGCTACAATGAGCAGTTCTTC. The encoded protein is CASSSQLAGYNEQFF. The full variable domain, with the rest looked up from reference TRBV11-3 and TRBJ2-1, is EAGVVQSPRYKIIEKKQPVAFWCNPISGHNTLYWYLQNLGQGPELLIRYENEEAVDDSQLPKDRFSAERLKGVDSTLKIQPAELGDSAVYLCASSSQLAGYNEQFFGPGTRLTVL.

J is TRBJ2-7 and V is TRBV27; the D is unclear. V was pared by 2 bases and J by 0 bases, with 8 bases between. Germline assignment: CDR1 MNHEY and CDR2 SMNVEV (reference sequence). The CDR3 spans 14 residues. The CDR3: CASSLSRSSYEQYF. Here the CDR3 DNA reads TGTGCCAGCAGTTTAAGCCGGAGCTCCTACGAGCAGTACTTC.

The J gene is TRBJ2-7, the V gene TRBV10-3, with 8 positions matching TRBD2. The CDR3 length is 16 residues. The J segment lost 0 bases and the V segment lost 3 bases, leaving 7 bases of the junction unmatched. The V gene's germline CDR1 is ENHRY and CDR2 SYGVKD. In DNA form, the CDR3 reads TGTGCCATCAGTGAAAGGGGCGGGAGGAGCTCCTACGAGCAGTACTTC. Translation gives CAISERGGRSSYEQYF.

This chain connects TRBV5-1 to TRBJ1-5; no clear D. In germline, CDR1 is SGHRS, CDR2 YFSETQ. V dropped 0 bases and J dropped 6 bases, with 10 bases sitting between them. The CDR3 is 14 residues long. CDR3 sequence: CASSLAEGGQPQHF. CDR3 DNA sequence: TGCGCCAGCAGCTTGGCTGAGGGCGGTCAGCCCCAGCATTTT.

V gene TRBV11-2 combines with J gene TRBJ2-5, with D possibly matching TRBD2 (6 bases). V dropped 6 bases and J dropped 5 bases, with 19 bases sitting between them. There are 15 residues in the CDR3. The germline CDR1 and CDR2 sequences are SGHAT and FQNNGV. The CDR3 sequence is CASRPPTEGWETQYF. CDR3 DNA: TGTGCCAGCAGGCCACCCACGGAGGGCTGGGAGACCCAGTACTTC. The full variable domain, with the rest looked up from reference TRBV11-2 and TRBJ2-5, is EAGVAQSPRYKIIEKRQSVAFWCNPISGHATLYWYQQILGQGPKLLIQFQNNGVVDDSQLPKDRFSAERLKGVDSTLKIQPAKLEDSAVYLCASRPPTEGWETQYFGPGTRLLVL.

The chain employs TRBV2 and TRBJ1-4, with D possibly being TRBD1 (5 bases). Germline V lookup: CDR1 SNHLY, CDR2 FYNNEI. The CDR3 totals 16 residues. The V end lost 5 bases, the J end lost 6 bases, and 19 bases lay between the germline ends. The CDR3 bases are TGTGCCAGCAGTCCTCCGCCAAGGGGAATTTATGAAAAACTGTTTTTT. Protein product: CASSPPPRGIYEKLFF.

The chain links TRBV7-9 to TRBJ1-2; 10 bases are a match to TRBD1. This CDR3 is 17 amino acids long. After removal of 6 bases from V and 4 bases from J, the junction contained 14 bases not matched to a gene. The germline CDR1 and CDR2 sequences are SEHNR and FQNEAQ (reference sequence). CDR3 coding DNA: TGTGCCAGCAGAGCACCGGGACAGGGGCCTGGGCTCTATGGCTACACCTTC. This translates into CASRAPGQGPGLYGYTF.

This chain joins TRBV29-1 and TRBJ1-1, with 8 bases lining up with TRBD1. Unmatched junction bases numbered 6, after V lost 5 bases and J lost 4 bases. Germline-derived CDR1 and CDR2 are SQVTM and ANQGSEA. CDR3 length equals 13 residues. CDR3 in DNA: TGCAGCGTTTACACAGGGGGGACCACTGAAGCTTTCTTT. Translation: CSVYTGGTTEAFF.

The DNA of the CDR3 is TGTGCCAGCAGCCAAGTTTTACAGGGAAATCAGCCCCAGCATTTT. It codes for CASSQVLQGNQPQHF. The gene calls are TRBV4-2 and TRBJ1-5; tentatively, D is TRBD1 (6 bases). This CDR3 comprises 15 residues. Germline CDR1 reads LGHNA; CDR2 reads YNFKEQ. Trimming cost V 1 base and J 4 bases, with 11 bases left between them.

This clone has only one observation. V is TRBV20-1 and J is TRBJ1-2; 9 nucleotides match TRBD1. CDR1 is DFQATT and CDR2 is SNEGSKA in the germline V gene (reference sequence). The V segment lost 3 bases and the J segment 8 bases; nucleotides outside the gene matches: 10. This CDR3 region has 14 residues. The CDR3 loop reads CSASPRDRAAGYTF. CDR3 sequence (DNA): TGCAGTGCTAGTCCCCGGGACAGGGCGGCCGGCTACACCTTC.

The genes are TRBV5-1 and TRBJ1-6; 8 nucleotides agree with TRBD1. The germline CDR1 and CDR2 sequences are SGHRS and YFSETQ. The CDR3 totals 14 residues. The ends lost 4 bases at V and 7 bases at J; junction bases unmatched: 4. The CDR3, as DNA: TGCGCCAGCAGCCCGGGACAGGCCAATTCACCCCTCCACTTT. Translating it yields CASSPGQANSPLHF.

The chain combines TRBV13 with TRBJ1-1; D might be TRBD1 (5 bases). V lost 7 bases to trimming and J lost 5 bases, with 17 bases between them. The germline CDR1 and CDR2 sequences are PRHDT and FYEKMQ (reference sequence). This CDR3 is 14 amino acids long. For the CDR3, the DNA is TGTGCCAGCACCAGCGGGGCCACCGCGACTGAAGCTTTCTTT. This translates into CASTSGATATEAFF.

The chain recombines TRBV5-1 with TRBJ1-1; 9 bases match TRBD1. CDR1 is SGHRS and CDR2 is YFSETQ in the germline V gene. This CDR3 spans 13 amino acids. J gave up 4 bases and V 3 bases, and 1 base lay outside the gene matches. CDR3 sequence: CASSWTGATEAFF. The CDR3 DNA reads TGCGCCAGCAGCTGGACAGGGGCCACTGAAGCTTTCTTT.

CDR3 DNA: TGTGCCAGCAGCTTGTTGCGGCAGGGCTATGGCTACACCTTC. It codes for CASSLLRQGYGYTF. V and J are TRBV7-2 and TRBJ1-2; weak D call: TRBD1 (5 bases). The CDR3 length is 14 residues. Between the trimmed V and J ends, which lost 3 bases and 4 bases, there was a span of 12 bases. The germline V gene has CDR1 SGHTA and CDR2 FQGNSA. The variable domain in full, completed from reference TRBV7-2 and TRBJ1-2, reads GAGVSQSPSNKVTEKGKDVELRCDPISGHTALYWYRQSLGQGLEFLIYFQGNSAPDKSGLPSDRFSAERTGGSVSTLTIQRTQQEDSAVYLCASSLLRQGYGYTFGSGTRLTVV.

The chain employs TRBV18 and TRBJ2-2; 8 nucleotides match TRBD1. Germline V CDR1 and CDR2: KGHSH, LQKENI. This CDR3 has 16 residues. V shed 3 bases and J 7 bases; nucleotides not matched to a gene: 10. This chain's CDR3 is CASSPPQGALGGELFF. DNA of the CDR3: TGTGCCAGCTCACCCCCTCAGGGGGCGCTGGGCGGGGAGCTGTTTTTT.

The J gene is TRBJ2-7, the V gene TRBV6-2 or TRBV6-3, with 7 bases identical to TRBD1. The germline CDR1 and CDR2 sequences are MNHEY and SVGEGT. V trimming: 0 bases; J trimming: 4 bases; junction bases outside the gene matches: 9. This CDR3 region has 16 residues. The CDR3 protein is CASSYSPGQPFYEQYF. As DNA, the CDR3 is TGTGCCAGCAGTTACTCGCCGGGACAGCCCTTTTACGAGCAGTACTTC.

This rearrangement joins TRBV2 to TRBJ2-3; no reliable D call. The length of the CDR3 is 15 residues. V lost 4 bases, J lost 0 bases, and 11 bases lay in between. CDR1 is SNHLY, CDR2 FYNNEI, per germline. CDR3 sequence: CASSGSAPSTDTQYF. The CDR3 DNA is TGTGCCAGCAGTGGGAGCGCCCCTAGCACAGATACGCAGTATTTT.